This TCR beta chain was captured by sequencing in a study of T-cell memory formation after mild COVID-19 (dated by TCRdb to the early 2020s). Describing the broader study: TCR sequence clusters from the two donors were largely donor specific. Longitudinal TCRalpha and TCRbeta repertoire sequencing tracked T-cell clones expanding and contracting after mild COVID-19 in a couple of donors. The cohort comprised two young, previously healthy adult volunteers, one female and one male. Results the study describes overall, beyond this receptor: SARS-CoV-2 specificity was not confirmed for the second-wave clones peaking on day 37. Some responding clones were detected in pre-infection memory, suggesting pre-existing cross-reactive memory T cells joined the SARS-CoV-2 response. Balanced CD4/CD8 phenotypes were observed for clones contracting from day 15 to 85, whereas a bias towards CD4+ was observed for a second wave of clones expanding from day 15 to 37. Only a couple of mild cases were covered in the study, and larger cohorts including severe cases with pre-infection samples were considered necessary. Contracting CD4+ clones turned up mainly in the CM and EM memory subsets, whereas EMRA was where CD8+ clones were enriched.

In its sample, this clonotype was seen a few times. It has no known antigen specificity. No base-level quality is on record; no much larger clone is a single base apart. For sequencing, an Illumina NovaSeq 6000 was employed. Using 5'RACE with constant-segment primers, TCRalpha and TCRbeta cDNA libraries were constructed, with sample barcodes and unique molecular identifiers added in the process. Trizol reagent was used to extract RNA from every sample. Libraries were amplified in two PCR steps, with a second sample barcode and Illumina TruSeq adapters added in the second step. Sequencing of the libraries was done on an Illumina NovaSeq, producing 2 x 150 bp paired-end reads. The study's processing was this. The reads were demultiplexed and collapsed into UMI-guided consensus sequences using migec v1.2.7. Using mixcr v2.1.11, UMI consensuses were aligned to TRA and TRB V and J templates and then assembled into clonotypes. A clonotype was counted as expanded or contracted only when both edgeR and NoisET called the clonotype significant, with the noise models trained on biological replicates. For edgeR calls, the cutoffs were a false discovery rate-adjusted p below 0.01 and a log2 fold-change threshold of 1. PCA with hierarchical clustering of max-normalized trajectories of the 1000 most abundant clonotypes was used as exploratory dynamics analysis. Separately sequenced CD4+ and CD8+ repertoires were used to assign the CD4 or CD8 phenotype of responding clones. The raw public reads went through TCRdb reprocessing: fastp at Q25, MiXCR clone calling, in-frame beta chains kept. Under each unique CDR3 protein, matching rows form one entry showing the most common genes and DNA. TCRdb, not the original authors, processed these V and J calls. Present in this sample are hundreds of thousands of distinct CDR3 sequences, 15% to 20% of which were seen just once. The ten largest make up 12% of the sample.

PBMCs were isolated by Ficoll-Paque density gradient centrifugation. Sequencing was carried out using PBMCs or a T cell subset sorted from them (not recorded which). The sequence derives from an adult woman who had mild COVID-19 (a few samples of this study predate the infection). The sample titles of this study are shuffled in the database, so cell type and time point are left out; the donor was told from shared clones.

Read as DNA, the sequence is TGTGCCAGCAGTACCGGGATTGGGGGTTACAATGAGCAGTTCTTC. Translated, it reads CASSTGIGGYNEQFF. The rearrangement joined TRBV12-3 or TRBV12-4 to TRBJ2-1; the D call is possibly TRBD1 or TRBD2, each sharing 5 bases. The V end loses 5 bases and the J end loses 4 bases, and a stretch of 15 bases separates them. The CDR3 covers 15 residues, taking in both the cysteine and the phenylalanine. Only the CDR3 portion is preserved as DNA: 45 bases, with reading frame beginning at the first base.